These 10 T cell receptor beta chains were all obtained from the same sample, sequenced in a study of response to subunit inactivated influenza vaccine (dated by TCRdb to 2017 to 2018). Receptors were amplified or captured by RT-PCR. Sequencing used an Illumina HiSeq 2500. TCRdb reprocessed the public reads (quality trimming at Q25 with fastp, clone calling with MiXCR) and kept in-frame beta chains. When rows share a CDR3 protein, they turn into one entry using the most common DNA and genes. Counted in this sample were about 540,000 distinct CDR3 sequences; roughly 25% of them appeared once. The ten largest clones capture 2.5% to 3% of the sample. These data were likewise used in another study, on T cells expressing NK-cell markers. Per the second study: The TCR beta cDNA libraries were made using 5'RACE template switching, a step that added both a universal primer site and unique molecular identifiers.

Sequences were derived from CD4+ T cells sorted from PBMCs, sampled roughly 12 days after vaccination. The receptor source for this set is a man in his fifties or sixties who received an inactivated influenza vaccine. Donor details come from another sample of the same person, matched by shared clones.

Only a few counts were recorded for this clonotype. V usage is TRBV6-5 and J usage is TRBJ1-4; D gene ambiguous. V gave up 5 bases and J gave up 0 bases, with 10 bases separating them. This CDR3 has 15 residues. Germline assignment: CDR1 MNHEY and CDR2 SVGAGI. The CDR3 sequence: CASSHGRATNEKLFF. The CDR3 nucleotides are TGTGCCAGCAGTCACGGACGAGCAACTAATGAAAAACTGTTTTTT.

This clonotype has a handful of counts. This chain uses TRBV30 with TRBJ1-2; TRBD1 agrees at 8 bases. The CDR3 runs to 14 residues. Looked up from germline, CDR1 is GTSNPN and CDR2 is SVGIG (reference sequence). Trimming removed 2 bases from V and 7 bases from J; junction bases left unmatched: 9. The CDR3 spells CAWSSYGTGFGYTF. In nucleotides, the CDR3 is TGTGCCTGGAGTTCATACGGGACAGGCTTTGGCTACACCTTC.

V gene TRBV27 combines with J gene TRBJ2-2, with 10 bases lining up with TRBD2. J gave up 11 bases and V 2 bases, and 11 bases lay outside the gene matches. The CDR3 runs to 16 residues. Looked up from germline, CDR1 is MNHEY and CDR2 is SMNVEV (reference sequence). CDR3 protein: CASSLVGLAPKGELFF. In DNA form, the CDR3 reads TGTGCCAGCAGTTTAGTGGGACTAGCGCCTAAGGGAGAGCTGTTTTTT.

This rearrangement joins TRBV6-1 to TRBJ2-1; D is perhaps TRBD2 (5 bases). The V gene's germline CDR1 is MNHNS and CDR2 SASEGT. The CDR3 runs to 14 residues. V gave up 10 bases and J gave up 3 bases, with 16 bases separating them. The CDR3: CATTIRGYYNEQFF. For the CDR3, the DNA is TGTGCCACCACCATCCGGGGTTACTACAATGAGCAGTTCTTC.

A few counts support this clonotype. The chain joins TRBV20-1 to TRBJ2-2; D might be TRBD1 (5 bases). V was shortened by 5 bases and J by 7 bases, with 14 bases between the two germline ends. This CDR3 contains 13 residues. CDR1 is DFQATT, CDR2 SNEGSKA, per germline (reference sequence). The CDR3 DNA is TGCAGTGCTGAACCCAGGGTGCACGGGGAGCTGTTTTTT. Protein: CSAEPRVHGELFF.

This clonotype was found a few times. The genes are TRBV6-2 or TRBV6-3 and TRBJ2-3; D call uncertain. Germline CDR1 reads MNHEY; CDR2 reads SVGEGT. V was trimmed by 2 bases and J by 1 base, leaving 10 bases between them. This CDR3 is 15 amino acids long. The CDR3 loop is CASSYGYGGTDTQYF. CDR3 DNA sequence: TGTGCCAGCAGTTACGGGTATGGTGGCACAGATACGCAGTATTTT.

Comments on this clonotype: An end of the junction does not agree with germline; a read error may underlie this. The CDR3: CGSSPPSSRRTEAFF. The CDR3 region has the DNA TGTGGCAGCTCACCACCGAGCTCTAGGAGAACTGAAGCTTTCTTT. J is TRBJ1-1 and V is TRBV18; D gene ambiguous. The CDR3 is made up of 15 amino acids. The germline V gene has CDR1 KGHSH and CDR2 LQKENI. The variable domain in full, with the rest retrieved from reference TRBV18 and TRBJ1-1, is NAGVMQNPRHLVRRRGQEARLRCSPMKGHSHVYWYRQLPEEGLKFMVYLQKENIIDESGMPKERFSAEFPKEGPSILRIQQVVRGDSAAYFCGSSPPSSRRTEAFFGQGTRLTVV.

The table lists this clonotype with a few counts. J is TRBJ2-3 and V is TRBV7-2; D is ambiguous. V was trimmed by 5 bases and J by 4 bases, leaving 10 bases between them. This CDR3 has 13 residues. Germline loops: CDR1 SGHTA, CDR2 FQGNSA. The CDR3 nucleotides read TGTGCCAGCAGCCTTTTTGGTCCAGATACGCAGTATTTT. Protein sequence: CASSLFGPDTQYF.

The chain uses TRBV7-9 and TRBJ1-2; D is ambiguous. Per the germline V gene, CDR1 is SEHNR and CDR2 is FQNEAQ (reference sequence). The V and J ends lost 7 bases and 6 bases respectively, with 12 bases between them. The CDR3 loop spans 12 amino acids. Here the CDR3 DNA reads TGTGCCAGCACCTGGACTGATAATGGCTACACCTTC. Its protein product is CASTWTDNGYTF.

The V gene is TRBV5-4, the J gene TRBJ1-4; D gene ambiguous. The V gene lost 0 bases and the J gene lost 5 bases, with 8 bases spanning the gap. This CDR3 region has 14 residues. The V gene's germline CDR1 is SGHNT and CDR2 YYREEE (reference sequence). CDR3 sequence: CASSLVGMNEKLFF. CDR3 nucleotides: TGTGCCAGCAGCTTGGTGGGGATGAATGAAAAACTGTTTTTT.